This TCR beta chain derives from a study of cytomegalovirus exposure and HLA in healthy donors. The PCR had 60 Vbeta and 13 Jbeta primers. TCRdb keeps only in-frame clones here, not all; method: immunoSEQ multiplex PCR. This table has some 120,000 clones, 75% to 80% appearing once. Remarks on this clone: What it recognizes is unknown.

Whole-study results and caveats: Within an earlier analysis, most TCR beta V segments proved productive either about 87% or about 30% of the time. Later genetic work tied a missense DCLRE1C variant to beta-chain V and J trimming.

The germline V gene has CDR1 SGDLS and CDR2 YYNGEE. This CDR3 spans 16 amino acids. V gave up 4 bases and J gave up 3 bases; unmatched junction bases: 9. The source material was PBMCs. The clonotype was recovered from a man aged 35 to 55 in good health and CMV-seronegative. The rearrangement joins TRBV9 to TRBJ2-1; 8 bases match TRBD1. CDR3 bases: TGTGCCAGCAGCCCCCGGACAGGGCGTAACTACAATGAGCAGTTCTTC. Translation gives CASSPRTGRNYNEQFF.